This TCR beta chain was documented in a study of cytomegalovirus exposure and HLA in healthy donors. The V gene's germline CDR1 is MNHNS and CDR2 SASEGT. The CDR3 totals 15 residues. Deletions cut 6 bases from V and 1 base from J, with 10 bases between. 60 Vbeta and 13 Jbeta primers were used in PCR. Sequencing used immunoSEQ multiplex PCR; TCRdb keeps in-frame clones, though not all of them. The table lists about 250,000 clones, about 80% of them singletons, with over 0.3% in the top ten. The V and J genes are TRBV6-1 and TRBJ2-6, with D possibly TRBD1 on 6 matching bases. The specimen was PBMCs. This clonotype was obtained from a girl aged 2 to 10 in good health and CMV-seronegative. CDR3 nucleotides: TGTGCCAGCAGGCTCAGGGGTTCTGGGGCCAACGTCCTGACTTTC. Protein sequence: CASRLRGSGANVLTF.